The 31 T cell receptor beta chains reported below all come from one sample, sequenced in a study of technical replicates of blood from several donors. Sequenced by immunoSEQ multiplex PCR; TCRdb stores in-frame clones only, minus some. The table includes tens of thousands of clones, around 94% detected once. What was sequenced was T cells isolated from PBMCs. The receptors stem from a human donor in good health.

CDR3 coding DNA: TGCGCCAGCAGCCATTCCGGGACTAGCGGGAGTTATGAGCAGTTCTTC. This sequence encodes CASSHSGTSGSYEQFF. V and J are TRBV4-1 and TRBJ2-1; 14 bases map to TRBD2. The CDR3 has 16 amino acids. The V gene's germline CDR1 is MGHRA and CDR2 YSYEKL. Unmatched junction bases numbered 6, after V lost 3 bases and J lost 8 bases.

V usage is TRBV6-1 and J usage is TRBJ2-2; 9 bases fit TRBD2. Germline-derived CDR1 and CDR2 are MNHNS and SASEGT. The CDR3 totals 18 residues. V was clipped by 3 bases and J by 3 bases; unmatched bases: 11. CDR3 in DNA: TGTGCCAGCAGTGACCTTAGCGGGAGCAACAAACACACCGGGGAGCTGTTTTTT. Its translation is CASSDLSGSNKHTGELFF.

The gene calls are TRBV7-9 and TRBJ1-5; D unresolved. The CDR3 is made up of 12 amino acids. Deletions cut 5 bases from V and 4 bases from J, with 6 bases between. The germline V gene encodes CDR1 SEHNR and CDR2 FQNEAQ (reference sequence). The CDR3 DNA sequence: TGTGCCAGCAGCGTATTAAATCAGCCCCAGCATTTT. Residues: CASSVLNQPQHF.

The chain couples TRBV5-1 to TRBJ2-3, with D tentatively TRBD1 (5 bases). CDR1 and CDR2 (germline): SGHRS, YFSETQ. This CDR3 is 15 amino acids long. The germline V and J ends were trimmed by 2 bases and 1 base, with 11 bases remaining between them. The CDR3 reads CASSFSPTGTDTQYF. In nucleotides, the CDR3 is TGCGCCAGCAGCTTTTCCCCGACAGGCACAGATACGCAGTATTTT.

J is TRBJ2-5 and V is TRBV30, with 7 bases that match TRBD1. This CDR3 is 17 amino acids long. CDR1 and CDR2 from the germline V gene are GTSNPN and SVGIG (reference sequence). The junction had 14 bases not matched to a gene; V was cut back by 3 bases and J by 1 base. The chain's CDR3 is CAWSPLGSDRAQETQYF. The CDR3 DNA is TGTGCCTGGAGCCCCCTGGGGTCCGACAGGGCCCAAGAGACCCAGTACTTC.

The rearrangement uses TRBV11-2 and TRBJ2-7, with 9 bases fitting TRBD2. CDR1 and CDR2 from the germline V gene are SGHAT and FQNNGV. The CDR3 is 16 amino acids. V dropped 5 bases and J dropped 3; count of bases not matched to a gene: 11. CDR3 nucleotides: TGTGCCAGCAGCCCCCGGGGCGGGGGGGAAGTCTACGAGCAGTACTTC. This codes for CASSPRGGGEVYEQYF.

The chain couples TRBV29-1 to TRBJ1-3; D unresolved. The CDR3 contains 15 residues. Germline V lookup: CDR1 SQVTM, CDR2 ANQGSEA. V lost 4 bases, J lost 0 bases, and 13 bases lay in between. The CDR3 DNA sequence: TGCAGCGTTGTTTCCGCTAGACCCTCTGGAAACACCATATATTTT. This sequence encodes CSVVSARPSGNTIYF.

The CDR3 DNA sequence: TGTGCCAGCTCACTACTAAACTCCTACAATGAGCAGTTCTTC. Translated: CASSLLNSYNEQFF. J is TRBJ2-1 and V is TRBV18; D remains ambiguous. Germline V gene sequence: CDR1 KGHSH, CDR2 LQKENI. V lost 4 bases and J 0 bases, leaving 7 bases between the germline ends. There are 14 residues in the CDR3.

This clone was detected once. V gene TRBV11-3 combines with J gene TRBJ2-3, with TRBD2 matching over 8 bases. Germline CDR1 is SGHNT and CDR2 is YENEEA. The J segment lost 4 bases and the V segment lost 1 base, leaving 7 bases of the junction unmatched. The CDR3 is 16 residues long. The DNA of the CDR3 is TGTGCCAGCAGCTTAGGGGGACTAGAACCGCCAGATACGCAGTATTTT. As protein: CASSLGGLEPPDTQYF.

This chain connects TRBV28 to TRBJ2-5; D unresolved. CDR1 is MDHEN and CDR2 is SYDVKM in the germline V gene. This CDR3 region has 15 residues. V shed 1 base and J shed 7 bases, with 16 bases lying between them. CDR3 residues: CASSLSFLRSGTQYF. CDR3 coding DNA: TGTGCCAGCAGTTTATCATTTCTCCGCTCAGGGACCCAGTACTTC.

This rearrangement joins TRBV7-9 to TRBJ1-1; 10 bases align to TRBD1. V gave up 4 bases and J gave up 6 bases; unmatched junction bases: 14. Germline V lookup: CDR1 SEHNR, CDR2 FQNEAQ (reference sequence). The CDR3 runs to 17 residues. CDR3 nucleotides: TGTGCCAGCAGCTCATTACGGACAGGGGGTATTTATCCTGAAGCTTTCTTT. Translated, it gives CASSSLRTGGIYPEAFF.

CDR3 region: CASGEFYNEQFF. Written as DNA, the CDR3 is TGTGCTAGTGGTGAGTTTTACAATGAGCAGTTCTTC. The V call is TRBV12-5, the J call TRBJ2-1; D unclear. The V and J ends lost 5 bases and 4 bases respectively, with 6 bases between them. The CDR3 totals 12 residues. Germline lookup yields CDR1 LGHNT and CDR2 FRNRAP.

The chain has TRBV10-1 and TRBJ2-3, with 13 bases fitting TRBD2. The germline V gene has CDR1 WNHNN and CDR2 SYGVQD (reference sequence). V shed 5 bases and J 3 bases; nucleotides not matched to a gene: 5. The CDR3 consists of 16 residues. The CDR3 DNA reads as TGCGCCAGCAGTTTAACTAGCGGGAGGGGGACAGATACGCAGTATTTT. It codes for CASSLTSGRGTDTQYF.

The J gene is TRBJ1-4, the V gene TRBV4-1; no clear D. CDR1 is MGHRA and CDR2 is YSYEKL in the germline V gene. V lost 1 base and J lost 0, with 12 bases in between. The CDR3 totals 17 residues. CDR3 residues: CASSQGLSFATNEKLFF. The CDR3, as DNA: TGCGCCAGCAGCCAAGGTCTGAGTTTTGCAACTAATGAAAAACTGTTTTTT.

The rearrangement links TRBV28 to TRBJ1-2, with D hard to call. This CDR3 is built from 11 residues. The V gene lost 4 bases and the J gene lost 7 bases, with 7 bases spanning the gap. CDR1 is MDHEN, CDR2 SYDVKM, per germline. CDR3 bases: TGTGCCAGCAGTTCGTCGGGTGGCTACACCTTC. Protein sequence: CASSSSGGYTF.

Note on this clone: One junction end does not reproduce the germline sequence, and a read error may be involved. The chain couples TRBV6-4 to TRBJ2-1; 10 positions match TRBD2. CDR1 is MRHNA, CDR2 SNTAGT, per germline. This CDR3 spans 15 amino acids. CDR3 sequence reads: CASSESAGGYSEQFF. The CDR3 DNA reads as TGTGCCAGCAGTGAATCAGCGGGAGGGTACAGTGAGCAGTTCTTC.

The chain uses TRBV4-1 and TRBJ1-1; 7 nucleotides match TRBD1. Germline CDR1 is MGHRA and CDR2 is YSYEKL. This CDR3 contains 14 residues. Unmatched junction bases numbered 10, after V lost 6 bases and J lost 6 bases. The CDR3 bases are TGCGCCAGCAGTCAGACAGGGAAACCCCCTGAAGCTTTCTTT. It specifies CASSQTGKPPEAFF.

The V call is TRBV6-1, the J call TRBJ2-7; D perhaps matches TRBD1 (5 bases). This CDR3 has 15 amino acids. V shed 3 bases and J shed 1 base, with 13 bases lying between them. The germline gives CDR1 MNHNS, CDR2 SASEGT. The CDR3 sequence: CASSDWTHSSYEQYF. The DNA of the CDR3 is TGTGCCAGCAGTGATTGGACACACTCGTCCTACGAGCAGTACTTC.

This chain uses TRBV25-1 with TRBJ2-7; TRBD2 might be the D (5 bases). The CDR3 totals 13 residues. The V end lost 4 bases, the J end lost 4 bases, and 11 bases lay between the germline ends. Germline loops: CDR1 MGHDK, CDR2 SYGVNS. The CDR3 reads CASSASLRYEQYF. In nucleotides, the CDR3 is TGTGCCAGCAGTGCTAGCTTGAGGTACGAGCAGTACTTC.

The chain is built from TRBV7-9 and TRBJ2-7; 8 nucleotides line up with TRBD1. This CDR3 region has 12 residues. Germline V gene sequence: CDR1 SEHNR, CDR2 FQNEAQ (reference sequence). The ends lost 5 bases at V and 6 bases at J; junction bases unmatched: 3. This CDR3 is CASSRQGIEQYF. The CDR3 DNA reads TGTGCCAGCAGCCGACAGGGGATCGAGCAGTACTTC.

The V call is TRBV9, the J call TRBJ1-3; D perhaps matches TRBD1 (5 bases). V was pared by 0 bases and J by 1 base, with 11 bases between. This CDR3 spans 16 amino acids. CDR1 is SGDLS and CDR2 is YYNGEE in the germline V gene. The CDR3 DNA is TGTGCCAGCAGCGTAGCTTGGGGGGGATCTGGAAACACCATATATTTT. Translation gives CASSVAWGGSGNTIYF.

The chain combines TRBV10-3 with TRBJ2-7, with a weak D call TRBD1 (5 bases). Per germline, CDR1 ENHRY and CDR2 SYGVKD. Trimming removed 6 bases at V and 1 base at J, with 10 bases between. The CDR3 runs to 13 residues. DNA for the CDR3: TGTGCCATCAGGGCAGGGCCGTCCTACGAGCAGTACTTC. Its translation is CAIRAGPSYEQYF.

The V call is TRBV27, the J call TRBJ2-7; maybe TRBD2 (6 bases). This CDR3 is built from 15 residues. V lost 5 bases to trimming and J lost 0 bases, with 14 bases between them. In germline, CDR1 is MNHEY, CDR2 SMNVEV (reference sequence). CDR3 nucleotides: TGTGCCAGCAGTACGGGACGGGGGAGCTCCTACGAGCAGTACTTC. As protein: CASSTGRGSSYEQYF.

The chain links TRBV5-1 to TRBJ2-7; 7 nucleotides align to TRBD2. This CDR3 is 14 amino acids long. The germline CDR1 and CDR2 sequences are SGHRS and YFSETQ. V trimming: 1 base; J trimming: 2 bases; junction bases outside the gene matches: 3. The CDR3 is CASSLWGGAYEQYF. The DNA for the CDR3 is TGCGCCAGCAGCTTGTGGGGGGGGGCCTACGAGCAGTACTTC.

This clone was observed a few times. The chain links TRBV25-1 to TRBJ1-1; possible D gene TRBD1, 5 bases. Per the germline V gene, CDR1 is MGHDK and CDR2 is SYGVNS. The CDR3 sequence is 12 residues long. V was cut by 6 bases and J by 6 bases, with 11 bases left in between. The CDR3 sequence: CASRSGGAEAFF. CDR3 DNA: TGTGCCAGCAGATCCGGGGGGGCTGAAGCTTTCTTT.

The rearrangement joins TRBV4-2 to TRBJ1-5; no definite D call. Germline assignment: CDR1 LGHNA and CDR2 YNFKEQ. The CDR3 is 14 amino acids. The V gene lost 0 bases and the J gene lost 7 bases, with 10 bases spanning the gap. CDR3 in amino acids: CASSQEGRHQPQHF. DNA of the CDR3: TGTGCCAGCAGCCAAGAAGGGAGACACCAGCCCCAGCATTTT.

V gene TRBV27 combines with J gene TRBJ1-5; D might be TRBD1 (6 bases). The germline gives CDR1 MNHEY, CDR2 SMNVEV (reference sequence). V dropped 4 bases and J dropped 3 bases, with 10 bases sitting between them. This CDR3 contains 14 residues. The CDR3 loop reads CASSWAGVNQPQHF. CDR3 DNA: TGTGCCAGCAGTTGGGCAGGGGTCAATCAGCCCCAGCATTTT.

The CDR3 is CASSVQASGANVLTF. Written as DNA, the CDR3 is TGTGCCAGCAGCGTACAAGCCTCTGGGGCCAACGTCCTGACTTTC. V usage is TRBV9 and J usage is TRBJ2-6; D unresolved. Trimming cost V 1 base and J 0 bases, with 5 bases left between them. Germline V gene data show CDR1 as SGDLS and CDR2 as YYNGEE. The CDR3 has 15 amino acids.

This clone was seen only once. Here the CDR3 DNA reads TGCGCCAGCAGTGAGTCCCCGACTAGGATCCACTACGAGCAGTACTTC. Translating gives CASSESPTRIHYEQYF. The chain has TRBV10-2 and TRBJ2-7; D is possibly TRBD2 (6 bases). V gave up 0 bases and J gave up 3 bases, with 15 bases separating them. The CDR3 is made up of 16 amino acids. Germline V CDR1 and CDR2: WSHSY, SAAADI.

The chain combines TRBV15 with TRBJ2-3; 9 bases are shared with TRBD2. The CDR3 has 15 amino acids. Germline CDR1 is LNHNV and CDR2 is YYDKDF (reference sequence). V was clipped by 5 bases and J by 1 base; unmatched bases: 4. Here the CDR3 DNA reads TGTGCCACCAGCGTCAGACTAGCGGGCACAGATACGCAGTATTTT. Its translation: CATSVRLAGTDTQYF. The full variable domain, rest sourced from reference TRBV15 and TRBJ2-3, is DAMVIQNPRYQVTQFGKPVTLSCSQTLNHNVMYWYQQKSSQAPKLLFHYYDKDFNNEADTPDNFQSRRPNTSFCFLDIRSPGLGDTAMYLCATSVRLAGTDTQYFGPGTRLTVL.

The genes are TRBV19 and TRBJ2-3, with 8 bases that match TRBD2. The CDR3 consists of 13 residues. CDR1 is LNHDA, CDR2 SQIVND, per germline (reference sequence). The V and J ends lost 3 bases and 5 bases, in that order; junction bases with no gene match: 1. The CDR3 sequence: CASSMLAGDTQYF. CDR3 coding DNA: TGTGCCAGTAGTATGCTAGCGGGAGATACGCAGTATTTT.